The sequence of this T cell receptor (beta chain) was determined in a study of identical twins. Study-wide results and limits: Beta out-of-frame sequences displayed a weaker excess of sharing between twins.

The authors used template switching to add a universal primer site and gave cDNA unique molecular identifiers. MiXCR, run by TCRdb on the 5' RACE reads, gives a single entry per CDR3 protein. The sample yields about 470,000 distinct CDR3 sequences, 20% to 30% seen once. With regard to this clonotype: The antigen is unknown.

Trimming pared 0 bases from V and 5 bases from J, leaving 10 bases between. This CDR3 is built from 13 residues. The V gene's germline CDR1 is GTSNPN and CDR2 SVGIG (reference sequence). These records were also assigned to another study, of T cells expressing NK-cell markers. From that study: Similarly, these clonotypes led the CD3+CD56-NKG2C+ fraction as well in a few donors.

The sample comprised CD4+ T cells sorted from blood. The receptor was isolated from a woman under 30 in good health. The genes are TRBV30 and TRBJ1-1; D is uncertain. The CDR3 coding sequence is TGTGCCTGGAGTGTAAAGGGTGGGACTGAAGCTTTCTTT. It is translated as CAWSVKGGTEAFF.